This T cell receptor beta chain appears in the sequencing data of a study of T cells in Graves' hyperthyroidism and ophthalmopathy. Study-wide results and limits: Blood held most thyroid clonotypes expanded above 0.001 frequency.

In regard to this clonotype: Its target is not known.

The germline gives CDR1 SGHTA, CDR2 FQGTGA. The CDR3 has 12 amino acids. V gave up 4 bases and J gave up 10 bases; unmatched junction bases: 5. Amplification yielded TCR beta CDR3 regions, with RNA transcripts as the source. HTBI primers were employed in a first-round RT-PCR of the TCR CDR3. TCRdb re-derived calls from the multiplex PCR reads in MiXCR, one entry per CDR3 protein. The sample lists fewer than 550,000 distinct CDR3 sequences, around 14% occurring once. The genes are TRBV7-3 and TRBJ1-2, with 8 nucleotides matching TRBD1. Sample: blood. This clonotype originated in a woman between 18 and 29 years old with Graves' hyperthyroidism. The CDR3 spells CASSSPGGDYTF. CDR3 nucleotide sequence: TGTGCCAGCAGCTCCCCAGGGGGCGACTACACCTTC.